The clone carrying this T cell receptor beta chain has just a few counts. Its antigen is as yet unknown. TCRdb re-derived calls from the 5' RACE reads in MiXCR, one entry per CDR3 protein. Of 420,000 or so distinct CDR3 sequences listed, approximately 17% are singletons. V was clipped by 4 bases and J by 1 base, with 17 bases between them. The CDR3 sequence is 17 residues long. From germline, CDR1 is SGHRS and CDR2 YFSETQ. Only healthy Caucasians were enrolled as donors. The sample belongs to a study of identical twins. The study's findings and limits: Researchers reported weaker excess twin sharing in beta out-of-frame sequences.

This TCR was recovered from a man aged 50 or older in good health. Source material: naive T cells sorted from blood. The chain couples TRBV5-1 to TRBJ2-2, with a tentative D call TRBD1 (6 bases). The CDR3 loop is CASSPYAGAGNTGELFF. DNA of the CDR3: TGCGCCAGCAGCCCCTATGCAGGGGCGGGGAACACCGGGGAGCTGTTTTTT.